What follows are 21 T cell receptor beta chains derived from one specimen sequenced in a study of blood T cell repertoires in COVID-19. Profiling relied on immunoSEQ multiplex PCR, and the TCRdb table lists in-frame clones only, not all of them. The sample comprises a few hundred thousand clones, roughly 84% of which are singletons, and less than 20% rests with the top ten. The sample consisted of peripheral blood. Source of these receptors: a woman aged 80 or older with active or convalescent COVID-19.

This clone was seen many times. The J gene is TRBJ2-7, the V gene TRBV9; 7 nucleotides line up with TRBD1. The trim removed 0 bases at V and 3 bases at J, leaving 3 bases unmatched. Germline CDR1 and CDR2: SGDLS and YYNGEE. There are 14 residues in the CDR3. Here the CDR3 reads CASSVGTGVYEQYF. Here the CDR3 DNA reads TGTGCCAGCAGCGTAGGTACAGGGGTCTACGAGCAGTACTTC.

This chain links TRBV28 with TRBJ2-5, with TRBD1 matching 12 bases. J lost 5 bases, V lost 5 bases, and 6 bases had no gene match. The CDR3 runs to 15 residues. The germline V gene has CDR1 MDHEN and CDR2 SYDVKM. CDR3 loop: CASSQGQGARETQYF. The DNA of the CDR3 is TGTGCCAGCAGTCAGGGACAGGGGGCACGGGAGACCCAGTACTTC.

Comments on this clone: The same CDR3 can be traced to other DNA sequences in this sample. The rearrangement joins TRBV18 to TRBJ2-2; D unresolved. V was cut by 2 bases and J by 1 base, with 5 bases left in between. Germline loops: CDR1 KGHSH, CDR2 LQKENI. The CDR3 runs to 14 residues. The CDR3 reads CASSPSRNTGELFF. The CDR3 bases are TGTGCCAGCTCACCATCCCGGAACACCGGGGAGCTGTTTTTT.

V is TRBV5-4 and J is TRBJ2-3; the match to TRBD1 covers 10 bases. CDR1 is SGHNT, CDR2 YYREEE, per germline (reference sequence). CDR3 size: 15 residues. The ends lost 7 bases at V and 5 bases at J; junction bases unmatched: 10. The CDR3 coding sequence is TGTGCCAGCTTCTCAGGGACAGGGGTATTAGATACGCAGTATTTT. Its protein product is CASFSGTGVLDTQYF.

This chain links TRBV29-1 with TRBJ1-4, with 8 nucleotides matching TRBD1. J was trimmed by 8 bases and V by 4 bases; bases with no gene match: 6. Per germline, CDR1 SQVTM and CDR2 ANQGSEA. The CDR3 consists of 13 residues. The CDR3 nucleotides are TGCAGCGTTGTCGGCAGGGGGCAAGAAAAACTGTTTTTT. Translated, it gives CSVVGRGQEKLFF.

The V gene is TRBV29-1, the J gene TRBJ1-1; D possibly corresponds to TRBD1 (6 bases). In germline, CDR1 is SQVTM, CDR2 ANQGSEA. V lost 6 bases, J lost 4 bases, and 12 bases lay in between. The CDR3 length is 12 residues. The CDR3 bases are TGCAGCGTCCGACTGGGGGCCACTGAAGCTTTCTTT. This codes for CSVRLGATEAFF.

The chain employs TRBV30 and TRBJ1-5; the D gene is possibly TRBD1 (6 bases). The V end was cut by 4 bases, the J end by 4 bases, with 20 bases between. The CDR3 is 16 amino acids. The germline V gene encodes CDR1 GTSNPN and CDR2 SVGIG (reference sequence). The CDR3 coding sequence is TGTGCCTGGAATCGCGGGGGGGGCCGGGGGAATCAGCCCCAGCATTTT. Protein product: CAWNRGGGRGNQPQHF.

V gene TRBV7-2 combines with J gene TRBJ2-7, with D uncertain. Germline CDR1 and CDR2: SGHTA and FQGNSA. The germline V and J ends were trimmed by 1 base and 0 bases, with 13 bases remaining between them. CDR3 length equals 16 residues. The CDR3 DNA reads TGTGCCAGCAGCTTAGTCGTAGCCGTCAGCTCCTACGAGCAGTACTTC. Amino acid sequence: CASSLVVAVSSYEQYF.

The V and J genes are TRBV15 and TRBJ1-2, with 8 positions matching TRBD1. The CDR3 extends over 15 amino acids. Trimming at V came to 7 bases and at J to 1 base, leaving 8 bases not matched to a gene. Germline V CDR1 and CDR2: LNHNV, YYDKDF (reference sequence). The CDR3 DNA reads TGTGCCACCACCTTGGACAGGGCGGGTAACTATGGCTACACCTTC. It is translated as CATTLDRAGNYGYTF.

The chain recombines TRBV10-3 with TRBJ1-6, with 9 bases fitting TRBD1. CDR1 and CDR2 (germline): ENHRY, SYGVKD. The length of the CDR3 is 18 residues. The ends lost 6 bases at V and 4 bases at J; junction bases unmatched: 13. The CDR3 is CAIRQQGAVGTYNSPLHF. DNA for the CDR3: TGTGCCATCAGGCAACAGGGGGCGGTCGGAACTTATAATTCACCCCTCCACTTT.

This CDR3 is CAWSQDRGLTQYF. CDR3 in DNA: TGTGCCTGGAGTCAGGACAGGGGGCTGACCCAGTACTTC. J is TRBJ2-5 and V is TRBV30; 11 bases fit TRBD1. Germline V gene lookup returns CDR1 GTSNPN and CDR2 SVGIG (reference sequence). Germline trimming cut 2 bases from V and 7 bases from J; bases unmatched to any gene: 3. CDR3 length: 13 amino acids.

The J gene is TRBJ2-5, the V gene TRBV7-2; TRBD1 aligns across 8 bases. V lost 6 bases and J lost 5; bases outside the gene matches: 8. The CDR3 spans 14 residues. CDR1 and CDR2 from the germline V gene are SGHTA and FQGNSA. CDR3 region: CASRTRGQSETQYF. In nucleotides, the CDR3 is TGTGCCAGCAGGACCAGGGGGCAGTCGGAGACCCAGTACTTC.

This chain joins TRBV7-2 and TRBJ1-4; 7 bases are shared with TRBD1. The CDR3 contains 13 residues. Germline CDR1 SGHTA, CDR2 FQGNSA. V gave up 8 bases and J gave up 7 bases; unmatched junction bases: 7. DNA for the CDR3: TGTGCCAGCCGGGCAGGGGGAATTGAAAAACTGTTTTTT. It specifies CASRAGGIEKLFF.

V and J are TRBV18 and TRBJ1-2; D is perhaps TRBD1 (6 bases). The CDR3 consists of 13 residues. CDR1 and CDR2 from the germline V gene are KGHSH and LQKENI. V was shortened by 5 bases and J by 3 bases, with 10 bases between the two germline ends. The CDR3 loop is CASSGRTDYGYTF. CDR3 bases: TGTGCCAGCTCAGGTCGGACAGACTATGGCTACACCTTC.

The V call is TRBV10-3, the J call TRBJ2-1, with 10 bases aligning to TRBD2. This CDR3 contains 15 residues. V shed 0 bases, J shed 12 bases, and the junction held 8 bases outside the gene matches. Germline V CDR1 and CDR2: ENHRY, SYGVKD. Written as DNA, the CDR3 is TGTGCCATCAGTGAGTCTAGTCTAGCGGGAGTGTGGCAGTTCTTC. Translated: CAISESSLAGVWQFF.

V is TRBV5-1 and J is TRBJ2-7, with D maybe TRBD2 (5 bases). The length of the CDR3 is 14 residues. V was shortened by 0 bases and J by 7 bases, with 14 bases between the two germline ends. CDR1 SGHRS and CDR2 YFSETQ come from the germline V gene. CDR3 coding DNA: TGCGCCAGCAGCTTGGATGGAGGTCCCCGGGAGCAGTACTTC. Translated: CASSLDGGPREQYF.

V usage is TRBV28 and J usage is TRBJ1-2, with D maybe TRBD1 (5 bases). The germline gives CDR1 MDHEN, CDR2 SYDVKM. V lost 2 bases and J 4 bases, leaving 20 bases between the germline ends. The CDR3 spans 17 residues. CDR3 amino acids: CASSLPALSGLAYGYTF. DNA for the CDR3: TGTGCCAGCAGTTTACCCGCCCTATCAGGGTTGGCCTATGGCTACACCTTC.

The gene calls are TRBV5-1 and TRBJ2-7; D remains unclear. This CDR3 has 13 residues. Germline values: CDR1 SGHRS, CDR2 YFSETQ. Trimming took off 1 base at V and 2 bases at J, with 7 bases between the two ends. The CDR3 spells CASSLHIPYEQYF. CDR3 nucleotides: TGCGCCAGCAGCTTGCACATTCCCTACGAGCAGTACTTC.

The chain is built from TRBV9 and TRBJ1-1, with D tentatively TRBD1 (5 bases). V gave up 0 bases and J gave up 0 bases, with 6 bases separating them. The length of the CDR3 is 14 residues. Germline V gives CDR1 SGDLS, CDR2 YYNGEE. CDR3: CASSVEGMNTEAFF. In nucleotides, the CDR3 is TGTGCCAGCAGCGTAGAGGGGATGAACACTGAAGCTTTCTTT.

The V call is TRBV4-2, the J call TRBJ2-5; 7 nucleotides line up with TRBD1. The germline gives CDR1 LGHNA, CDR2 YNFKEQ. Trimming cost V 0 bases and J 5 bases; bases outside gene matches: 3. This CDR3 is 14 amino acids long. In DNA, the CDR3 is TGTGCCAGCAGCCAAGACGACAGGGTCGAGACCCAGTACTTC. Amino acid sequence: CASSQDDRVETQYF.

The CDR3 DNA sequence: TGTGCCAGCAGTCCAACACCTATAGCGGCCCACGAGCAGTACTTC. This translates into CASSPTPIAAHEQYF. The J gene is TRBJ2-7, the V gene TRBV6-5; D might be TRBD2 (6 bases). The CDR3 consists of 15 residues. Germline V CDR1 and CDR2: MNHEY, SVGAGI. The V gene lost 5 bases and the J gene lost 5 bases, with 19 bases spanning the gap.